This T cell receptor (beta chain) was captured in a study of cytomegalovirus exposure and HLA in healthy donors. V was shortened by 0 bases and J by 2 bases, with 7 bases between the two germline ends. This CDR3 spans 15 amino acids. The germline V gene encodes CDR1 MNHEY and CDR2 SVGAGI. The PCR contained 60 Vbeta and 13 Jbeta primers. Method: immunoSEQ multiplex PCR; TCRdb's copy keeps in-frame clones and lacks some. The table includes 120,000 or so clones, under 12% detected once. The origin of this receptor is a woman between 18 and 30 years old in good health and CMV-seropositive. V gene TRBV6-5 combines with J gene TRBJ1-4; D unresolved. What was sequenced was PBMCs. CDR3 sequence reads: CASSYSTSTNEKLFF. Here the CDR3 DNA reads TGTGCCAGCAGTTACTCGACATCGACTAATGAAAAACTGTTTTTT.